This T cell receptor (beta chain) came from a study of T cells in Graves' hyperthyroidism and ophthalmopathy. Authors of the study amplified TCR beta CDR3 regions from RNA transcripts. TCR CDR3 regions were first amplified by RT-PCR with HTBI primers. One entry per CDR3 protein results from TCRdb running MiXCR on the multiplex PCR reads. The sample includes about 610,000 distinct CDR3 sequences, under 15% of them seen just once. V was trimmed by 5 bases and J by 0 bases, leaving 19 bases between them. The CDR3 covers 17 residues. The germline V gene encodes CDR1 MNHNY and CDR2 SVGAGI (reference sequence). Overall study results and limits: Stable hyperthyroidism was told apart from ophthalmopathy by a model built on 13 V-J features.

This clonotype showed up many times. Its matching antigen is unknown. This chain uses TRBV6-6 with TRBJ2-5, with TRBD2 as a possible D gene (5 bases). The receptor's source is a woman in her 40s with Graves' ophthalmopathy. Input material: blood. CDR3 DNA sequence: TGTGCCAGCAGTCAGCTACGTGAGGGAAGCTACCAAGAGACCCAGTACTTC. Translating gives CASSQLREGSYQETQYF.